What follows are 21 T cell receptor beta chains derived from one specimen sequenced in a study of identical twins. TCRdb independently ran MiXCR on the 5' RACE reads; one entry per CDR3 protein. The data hold around 160,000 distinct CDR3 sequences, with around 3.5% observed a single time. The specimen sequenced was memory T cells sorted from blood. The receptors here all came from a man aged 18 to 29 in good health.

This clonotype showed up many times. In DNA, the CDR3 is TGTGCCAGCAGGGACACTTTAGCCAAAAACATTCAGTACTTC. Its protein product is CASRDTLAKNIQYF. The V gene is TRBV28, the J gene TRBJ2-4, with D maybe TRBD1 (5 bases). Germline values: CDR1 MDHEN, CDR2 SYDVKM. The CDR3 consists of 14 residues. V was trimmed by 6 bases and J by 0 bases, leaving 9 bases between them.

This clonotype has ten or more counts. The gene calls are TRBV7-9 and TRBJ2-4; D is ambiguous. The CDR3 has 14 residues. The V gene lost 5 bases and the J gene lost 7 bases, with 15 bases spanning the gap. Germline V gene sequence: CDR1 SEHNR, CDR2 FQNEAQ (reference sequence). Here the CDR3 reads CASSPMTDGNIQYF. The CDR3 nucleotides are TGTGCCAGCAGCCCCATGACGGATGGGAACATTCAGTACTTC.

This clonotype was seen many times. Sequence at one end of the junction differs from germline and may be a read error. The CDR3 here is CASSLEGSGRAGIF. The CDR3 DNA reads TGCGCCAGCAGCTTGGAAGGTAGCGGGAGGGCCGGGATCTTC. The chain joins TRBV5-1 to TRBJ2-1; 11 bases match TRBD2. CDR1 is SGHRS and CDR2 is YFSETQ in the germline V gene. The CDR3 totals 14 residues.

The table lists this clonotype with many counts. The chain uses TRBV6-5 and TRBJ2-3; 14 nucleotides match TRBD2. The CDR3 runs 14 residues. CDR1 and CDR2 from the germline V gene are MNHEY and SVGAGI. V dropped 4 bases and J dropped 12; count of bases not matched to a gene: 6. The CDR3 sequence: CASSSPGLAGGQYF. The CDR3 region has the DNA TGTGCCAGCAGTTCCCCCGGACTAGCGGGAGGCCAGTATTTT.

The chain is built from TRBV2 and TRBJ2-1; 10 nucleotides line up with TRBD1. The ends lost 6 bases at V and 14 bases at J; junction bases unmatched: 7. CDR1 and CDR2 (germline): SNHLY, FYNNEI. The CDR3 runs 12 residues. In DNA, the CDR3 is TGTGCCAGCAGCCGGGACAGGGGCTTAGAGTTCTTC. Amino acid sequence: CASSRDRGLEFF.

This clonotype was counted a few times. This may arise from a read error, as a much more abundant clone is one base away. This chain connects TRBV5-1 to TRBJ2-7; D remains ambiguous. The CDR3 is made up of 13 amino acids. Trimming removed 9 bases from V and 7 bases from J, with 20 bases in between. CDR1 and CDR2 from the germline V gene are SGHRS and YFSETQ. The CDR3: CANKRCLGSEQYF. CDR3 DNA: TGCGCCAACAAGAGGTGTTTGGGTTCGGAGCAGTACTTC.

This clonotype occurred many times. The chain recombines TRBV7-3 with TRBJ2-6; D remains ambiguous. CDR1 and CDR2 (germline): SGHTA, FQGTGA. The CDR3 has 13 amino acids. The germline V and J ends were trimmed by 5 bases and 2 bases, with 4 bases remaining between them. CDR3 loop: CASSPTGANVLTF. The CDR3 region has the DNA TGTGCCAGCAGCCCAACTGGGGCCAACGTCCTGACTTTC.

The sample holds many counts of this clonotype. This chain links TRBV20-1 with TRBJ2-1; weak D call: TRBD2 (7 bases). The CDR3 contains 15 residues. V lost 0 bases, J lost 9 bases, and 18 bases lay in between. Germline assignment: CDR1 DFQATT and CDR2 SNEGSKA (reference sequence). The CDR3 sequence is CSAREGGASLAEQFF. The CDR3 DNA is TGCAGTGCTAGAGAGGGGGGGGCGTCATTAGCTGAGCAGTTCTTC.

This clonotype has a count of ten or more. V gene TRBV7-9 combines with J gene TRBJ2-1; 11 positions match TRBD2. CDR1 is SEHNR, CDR2 FQNEAQ, per germline (reference sequence). The CDR3 spans 15 residues. With V trimmed by 5 bases and J by 4 bases, 4 bases remained unmatched. CDR3 residues: CASSPTSGNYNEQFF. CDR3 nucleotide sequence: TGTGCCAGCAGCCCGACTAGCGGGAATTACAATGAGCAGTTCTTC.

In its sample, this clonotype was seen many times. This chain connects TRBV20-1 to TRBJ1-1, with 7 bases lining up with TRBD1. The CDR3 has 14 residues. V lost 3 bases to trimming and J lost 0 bases; unmatched junction nucleotides: 4. Germline loops: CDR1 DFQATT, CDR2 SNEGSKA (reference sequence). In nucleotides, the CDR3 is TGCAGTGCTAGGGTAGGACAGGTGAACACTGAAGCTTTCTTT. It encodes CSARVGQVNTEAFF.

In its sample, this clonotype was seen many times. V gene TRBV5-1 combines with J gene TRBJ1-1; 9 positions agree with TRBD1. Germline assignment: CDR1 SGHRS and CDR2 YFSETQ. The length of the CDR3 is 15 residues. V lost 3 bases, J lost 0 bases, and 3 bases stayed unmatched. CDR3 DNA sequence: TGCGCCAGCAGCTGGGGACAGGGATTGAACACTGAAGCTTTCTTT. It encodes CASSWGQGLNTEAFF.

This clonotype came up many times. This rearrangement joins TRBV27 to TRBJ2-4; 12 bases map to TRBD2. The CDR3 covers 15 residues. CDR1 and CDR2 (germline): MNHEY, SMNVEV (reference sequence). J was trimmed by 7 bases and V by 2 bases; bases with no gene match: 3. The CDR3, as DNA: TGTGCCAGCAGTTTAGGCCTAGCGGGAGGGAACATTCAGTACTTC. Amino acids: CASSLGLAGGNIQYF.

This clonotype has at least ten counts. The chain uses TRBV6-2 or TRBV6-3 and TRBJ2-1; possibly TRBD1 for D (7 bases). Germline V gene sequence: CDR1 MNHEY, CDR2 SVGEGT. V was shortened by 6 bases and J by 0 bases, with 21 bases between the two germline ends. This CDR3 is 18 amino acids long. The CDR3 reads CASSDRVGGRRSYNEQFF. The CDR3 DNA follows: TGTGCCAGCAGCGACAGGGTTGGGGGGCGGCGCTCCTACAATGAGCAGTTCTTC.

This clonotype was seen at least ten times. The chain carries TRBV7-9 and TRBJ2-7, with TRBD1 matching 9 bases. Germline trimming cut 5 bases from V and 6 bases from J; bases unmatched to any gene: 8. The CDR3 runs to 14 residues. Germline lookup yields CDR1 SEHNR and CDR2 FQNEAQ (reference sequence). CDR3 residues: CASSTGTGRTEQYF. The CDR3 nucleotides read TGTGCCAGCAGCACCGGGACAGGGCGGACCGAGCAGTACTTC.

This clonotype was seen repeatedly, ten times or more. This rearrangement joins TRBV12-3 or TRBV12-4 to TRBJ2-3; weak D call: TRBD1 (6 bases). The CDR3 runs 13 residues. Trimming pared 6 bases from V and 2 bases from J, leaving 9 bases between. CDR3 loop: CASRRTDTDTQYF. CDR3 nucleotide sequence: TGTGCCAGCAGGCGGACAGACACAGATACGCAGTATTTT.

This clonotype was observed at least ten times. The J gene is TRBJ1-1, the V gene TRBV5-1, with TRBD1 matching 7 bases. The CDR3 runs 13 residues. Germline V CDR1 and CDR2: SGHRS, YFSETQ. V was pared by 2 bases and J by 7 bases, with 5 bases of the junction left unmatched. CDR3 amino acids: CASSLLQGLEAFF. The CDR3 DNA follows: TGCGCCAGCAGCTTACTACAGGGGCTTGAAGCTTTCTTT.

V usage is TRBV3-1 and J usage is TRBJ2-1; no clear D. CDR1 is LGHDT and CDR2 is YNNKEL in the germline V gene (reference sequence). CDR3 size: 14 residues. Trimming stripped 2 bases from V and 1 base from J, with 6 bases between. CDR3 DNA: TGTGCCAGCAGCCAACCACCTTCCTACAATGAGCAGTTCTTC. The encoded protein is CASSQPPSYNEQFF.

Many counts were recorded for this clonotype. This chain links TRBV4-2 with TRBJ2-3; 12 nucleotides match TRBD2. Germline loops: CDR1 LGHNA, CDR2 YNFKEQ. The CDR3 is 17 amino acids. The V segment lost 2 bases and the J segment 9 bases; nucleotides outside the gene matches: 12. This chain's CDR3 is CASSQPLAGGQGGTQYF. The CDR3 DNA follows: TGTGCCAGCAGCCAACCTCTAGCGGGAGGGCAAGGAGGCACGCAGTATTTT.

This clonotype was observed at least ten times. The rearrangement uses TRBV7-9 and TRBJ1-1; no clear D. This CDR3 is built from 14 residues. Germline-derived CDR1 and CDR2 are SEHNR and FQNEAQ (reference sequence). V was trimmed by 5 bases and J by 0 bases, leaving 10 bases between them. Written as DNA, the CDR3 is TGTGCCAGCAGCCTGGGAACTATGAACACTGAAGCTTTCTTT. This encodes CASSLGTMNTEAFF.

This clonotype was observed many times. The V gene is TRBV21-1, the J gene TRBJ2-7; TRBD1 is taken as the D call from the table, unchecked against the DNA. TRBV21-1 is a known pseudogene. The CDR3 contains 13 residues. The DNA of the CDR3 is TGTGCCAGCGTCCCCCGCGGGTTCTCCGAGCAGTACTTC. Its protein is CASVPRGFSEQYF.

Many counts were recorded for this clonotype. The rearrangement uses TRBV6-1 and TRBJ1-2, with D possibly matching TRBD1 (5 bases). With 7 bases removed from V and 8 bases from J, the gap between germline ends came to 23 bases. Germline assignment: CDR1 MNHNS and CDR2 SASEGT. This CDR3 is 15 amino acids long. CDR3 region: CASTPGTGSIGGYTF. The CDR3 DNA reads as TGTGCCAGCACCCCCGGGACGGGCTCGATAGGGGGCTACACCTTC.